This T cell receptor (beta chain) was sequenced during a study of blood T cell repertoires in COVID-19. Background on the study: Researchers got acute and convalescent COVID-19 samples from the United States, Italy and Spain.

Clones were sequenced by immunoSEQ multiplex PCR, and TCRdb holds only the in-frame ones, with some missing. This sample has 200,000 to 250,000 clones, with around 87% found just once. The CDR3 length is 15 residues. Germline V gene data show CDR1 as SGHVS and CDR2 as FNYEAQ. The germline V and J ends were trimmed by 2 bases and 3 bases, with 13 bases remaining between them. V is TRBV7-6 and J is TRBJ1-2; D is undetermined. This TCR derives from a woman in her seventies with active or convalescent COVID-19. What was sequenced was peripheral blood. DNA for the CDR3: TGTGCCAGCAGCTTATCAGGCCCTCGCGACTATGGCTACACCTTC. It yields the protein CASSLSGPRDYGYTF.